Below are 21 T cell receptor beta chains sequenced from a single sample in a study of blood T cell repertoires in COVID-19. Sequenced by immunoSEQ multiplex PCR; TCRdb stores in-frame clones only, minus some. This sample has roughly 150,000 clones, with approximately 80% found just once. Specimen: peripheral blood. The source of these receptors is a woman aged 50 to 60 with acute or convalescent COVID-19.

V is TRBV5-4 and J is TRBJ1-5; maybe TRBD1 (6 bases). Per the germline V gene, CDR1 is SGHNT and CDR2 is YYREEE (reference sequence). The CDR3 is 16 amino acids. The V and J ends lost 0 bases and 1 base respectively, with 11 bases between them. The CDR3 nucleotides are TGTGCCAGCAGCTTGGGCCCACAGGGCAGCAATCAGCCCCAGCATTTT. Encoded protein: CASSLGPQGSNQPQHF.

The V call is TRBV7-7, the J call TRBJ2-2; TRBD1 is a possible D gene (7 bases). CDR1 SSHAT and CDR2 FNYEAQ come from the germline V gene (reference sequence). This CDR3 has 19 residues. The V gene lost 5 bases and the J gene lost 6 bases, with 28 bases spanning the gap. The CDR3 sequence is CASSPLILGGRGAAGELFF. The CDR3 nucleotides are TGTGCCAGCAGCCCCCTGATATTGGGTGGCAGGGGGGCCGCCGGGGAGCTGTTTTTT.

The gene calls are TRBV18 and TRBJ1-1; 7 bases line up with TRBD1. The length of the CDR3 is 14 residues. Germline values: CDR1 KGHSH, CDR2 LQKENI. Trimming cost V 3 bases and J 4 bases; bases outside gene matches: 5. CDR3 sequence reads: CASSPQGVSTEAFF. CDR3 DNA sequence: TGTGCCAGCTCACCCCAGGGGGTTAGCACTGAAGCTTTCTTT.

The genes are TRBV19 and TRBJ1-2; possible D gene TRBD1, 5 bases. V lost 3 bases and J lost 0, with 8 bases in between. Germline loops: CDR1 LNHDA, CDR2 SQIVND (reference sequence). The CDR3 runs to 14 residues. This chain's CDR3 is CASSMGLTNYGYTF. In nucleotides, the CDR3 is TGTGCCAGTAGTATGGGACTCACTAACTATGGCTACACCTTC.

V is TRBV7-2 and J is TRBJ1-5; D not certain. V was clipped by 1 base and J by 2 bases, with 6 bases between them. This CDR3 is 14 amino acids long. Looked up from germline, CDR1 is SGHTA and CDR2 is FQGNSA. CDR3 region: CASSLGLGNQPQHF. CDR3 nucleotide sequence: TGTGCCAGCAGCTTAGGGTTAGGCAATCAGCCCCAGCATTTT.

This rearrangement joins TRBV19 to TRBJ1-1; D remains unclear. Between the trimmed V and J ends, which lost 4 bases and 1 base, there was a span of 10 bases. The CDR3 is made up of 14 amino acids. Germline CDR1 is LNHDA and CDR2 is SQIVND (reference sequence). As DNA, the CDR3 is TGTGCCAGTAGTAAAAATGGCAGGAACACTGAAGCTTTCTTT. Amino acid sequence: CASSKNGRNTEAFF.

The chain couples TRBV6-8 to TRBJ2-5; 13 bases match TRBD2. J lost 5 bases, V lost 2 bases, and 8 bases had no gene match. This CDR3 region has 17 residues. Germline V gene lookup returns CDR1 MNHGY and CDR2 SAAAGT. The CDR3 region has the DNA TGTGCCAGCAGTTACACTACGACTAGCGGGGGGCAGGAGACCCAGTACTTC. This codes for CASSYTTTSGGQETQYF.

V gene TRBV28 combines with J gene TRBJ1-2; possible D gene TRBD1, 5 bases. Trimming stripped 5 bases from V and 4 bases from J, with 11 bases between. There are 13 residues in the CDR3. Germline lookup yields CDR1 MDHEN and CDR2 SYDVKM. The CDR3: CASSERDRYGYTF. CDR3 sequence (DNA): TGTGCCAGCAGTGAGCGGGACCGCTATGGCTACACCTTC.

This CDR3 reads CASSEGTGEGYTF. The CDR3 nucleotides read TGTGCCAGCAGTGAAGGGACAGGGGAAGGCTACACCTTC. The V and J genes are TRBV6-1 and TRBJ1-2, with 9 bases identical to TRBD1. Germline trimming cut 1 base from V and 8 bases from J; bases unmatched to any gene: 2. This CDR3 spans 13 amino acids. Germline values: CDR1 MNHNS, CDR2 SASEGT.

Only a few counts were recorded for this clone. This chain joins TRBV29-1 and TRBJ1-2; 8 bases agree with TRBD1. CDR3 length: 13 residues. With V trimmed by 3 bases and J by 4 bases, 4 bases remained unmatched. Per the germline V gene, CDR1 is SQVTM and CDR2 is ANQGSEA. The CDR3 DNA sequence: TGCAGCGTTGAGTACAGGGGGACCTATGGCTACACCTTC. Translation gives CSVEYRGTYGYTF.

The chain combines TRBV19 with TRBJ1-3; a possible D gene is TRBD1 (5 bases). V was cut by 9 bases and J by 0 bases, with 12 bases left in between. Germline CDR1 LNHDA, CDR2 SQIVND (reference sequence). The CDR3 is 14 amino acids. CDR3 loop: CASRQQFSGNTIYF. The CDR3 nucleotides are TGTGCCAGCCGACAGCAATTCTCTGGAAACACCATATATTTT.

This chain connects TRBV29-1 to TRBJ1-2, with 9 bases lining up with TRBD1. The CDR3 runs to 13 residues. Germline-derived CDR1 and CDR2 are SQVTM and ANQGSEA. V trimming: 6 bases; J trimming: 8 bases; junction bases outside the gene matches: 10. The chain's CDR3 is CSVEPGQGSGYTF. CDR3 sequence (DNA): TGCAGCGTCGAACCGGGACAGGGATCCGGCTACACCTTC. The full variable domain, its missing parts supplied by reference TRBV29-1 and TRBJ1-2, is SAVISQKPSRDICQRGTSLTIQCQVDSQVTMMFWYRQQPGQSLTLIATANQGSEATYESGFVIDKFPISRPNLTFSTLTVSNMSPEDSSIYLCSVEPGQGSGYTFGSGTRLTVV.

The chain couples TRBV10-3 to TRBJ2-7; possibly TRBD1 for D (5 bases). The CDR3 sequence is 11 residues long. Trimming shortened V by 8 bases and J by 4 bases, and 9 bases separated the two germline ends. Germline assignment: CDR1 ENHRY and CDR2 SYGVKD. CDR3 in amino acids: CAISKGYEQYF. The DNA of the CDR3 is TGTGCCATCTCTAAGGGGTACGAGCAGTACTTC.

The V and J genes are TRBV18 and TRBJ2-7; a weak D match, TRBD1 (6 bases). CDR1 KGHSH and CDR2 LQKENI come from the germline V gene. Deletions cut 5 bases from V and 6 bases from J, with 17 bases between. The CDR3 totals 14 residues. The chain's CDR3 is CASSSTNRAGEQYF. The CDR3 DNA follows: TGTGCCAGCTCATCAACGAACAGGGCTGGCGAGCAGTACTTC.

V gene TRBV4-2 combines with J gene TRBJ2-3, with D possibly matching TRBD2 (6 bases). The germline V and J ends were trimmed by 5 bases and 4 bases, with 19 bases remaining between them. Germline V gives CDR1 LGHNA, CDR2 YNFKEQ. There are 16 residues in the CDR3. The CDR3 region is CASSSEGLARPDTQYF. The CDR3 nucleotides read TGTGCCAGCAGCTCAGAAGGTCTAGCGAGGCCAGATACGCAGTATTTT.

The V gene is TRBV9, the J gene TRBJ2-3; D might be TRBD2 (5 bases). V gave up 0 bases and J gave up 5 bases, with 10 bases separating them. The CDR3 loop spans 14 amino acids. CDR1 and CDR2 from the germline V gene are SGDLS and YYNGEE. In nucleotides, the CDR3 is TGTGCCAGCAGCGTAGCTAGCCGCTTAGATACGCAGTATTTT. Encoded protein: CASSVASRLDTQYF. Supplemented by reference TRBV9 and TRBJ2-3, the full variable domain reads DSGVTQTPKHLITATGQRVTLRCSPRSGDLSVYWYQQSLDQGLQFLIQYYNGEERAKGNILERFSAQQFPDLHSELNLSSLELGDSALYFCASSVASRLDTQYFGPGTRLTVL.

This rearrangement joins TRBV4-2 to TRBJ2-7; the D gene is possibly TRBD2 (5 bases). CDR1 and CDR2 (germline): LGHNA, YNFKEQ. The CDR3 covers 14 residues. The ends were cut back, 4 bases at V and 5 bases at J, with 15 bases in the middle. The CDR3 protein is CASSPREGFNEQYF. The DNA for the CDR3 is TGTGCCAGCAGCCCCCGTGAGGGTTTCAACGAGCAGTACTTC.

Here the CDR3 reads CASSQRTGGDQPQHF. CDR3 DNA sequence: TGCGCCAGCAGCCAAAGGACAGGGGGCGATCAGCCCCAGCATTTT. The gene calls are TRBV4-3 and TRBJ1-5; 11 bases align to TRBD1. The CDR3 has 15 residues. Germline V gene data show CDR1 as LGHNA and CDR2 as YSLEER. The junction had 2 bases not matched to a gene; V was cut back by 2 bases and J by 5 bases.

This rearrangement joins TRBV5-6 to TRBJ2-1; no definite D call. Trimming stripped 4 bases from V and 5 bases from J, with 4 bases between. Germline CDR1 and CDR2: SGHDT and YYEEEE. This CDR3 has 11 residues. The CDR3 reads CASSRNNEQFF. CDR3 sequence (DNA): TGTGCCAGCAGCCGTAACAATGAGCAGTTCTTC.

In its sample, this clone was seen once. This chain links TRBV28 with TRBJ1-5; the match to TRBD1 covers 8 bases. V trimming: 7 bases; J trimming: 1 base; junction bases outside the gene matches: 18. The CDR3 spans 19 residues. Looked up from germline, CDR1 is MDHEN and CDR2 is SYDVKM. CDR3: CASTRGVRGPELSNQPQHF. CDR3 bases: TGTGCCAGCACCAGAGGGGTCAGGGGGCCTGAGTTGAGCAATCAGCCCCAGCATTTT. Combining the CDR3 with reference TRBV28 and TRBJ1-5 gives the whole variable domain DVKVTQSSRYLVKRTGEKVFLECVQDMDHENMFWYRQDPGLGLRLIYFSYDVKMKEKGDIPEGYSVSREKKERFSLILESASTNQTSMYLCASTRGVRGPELSNQPQHFGDGTRLSIL.

In this sample, this clone turned up once. V usage is TRBV12-5 and J usage is TRBJ1-6; 11 nucleotides agree with TRBD1. CDR1 is LGHNT, CDR2 FRNRAP, per germline. Trimming at V came to 4 bases and at J to 7 bases, leaving 3 bases not matched to a gene. CDR3 size: 15 residues. CDR3 loop: CASGWGQGGNSPLHF. CDR3 in DNA: TGTGCTAGTGGTTGGGGACAGGGGGGGAATTCACCCCTCCACTTT. The full variable domain, its missing parts supplied by reference TRBV12-5 and TRBJ1-6, is DARVTQTPRHKVTEMGQEVTMRCQPILGHNTVFWYRQTMMQGLELLAYFRNRAPLDDSGMPKDRFSAEMPDATLATLKIQPSEPRDSAVYFCASGWGQGGNSPLHFGNGTRLTVT.